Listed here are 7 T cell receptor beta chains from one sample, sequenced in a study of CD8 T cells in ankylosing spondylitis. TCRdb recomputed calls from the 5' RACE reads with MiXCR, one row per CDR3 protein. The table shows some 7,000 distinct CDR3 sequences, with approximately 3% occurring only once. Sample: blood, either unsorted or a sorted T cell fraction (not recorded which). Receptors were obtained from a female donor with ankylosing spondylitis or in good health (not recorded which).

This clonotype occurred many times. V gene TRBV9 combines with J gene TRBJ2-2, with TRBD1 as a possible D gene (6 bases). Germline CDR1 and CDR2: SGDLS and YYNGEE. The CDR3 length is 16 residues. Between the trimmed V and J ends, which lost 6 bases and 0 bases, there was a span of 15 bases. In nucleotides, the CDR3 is TGTGCCAGCACCCTCCCGGACAGTTCGAACACCGGGGAGCTGTTTTTT. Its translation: CASTLPDSSNTGELFF.

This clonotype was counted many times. CDR3 sequence (DNA): TGTGCCAGCAGCGCCTCGGGACAGGGGGATGGAAACACCATATATTTT. The encoded protein is CASSASGQGDGNTIYF. The V gene is TRBV9, the J gene TRBJ1-3; TRBD1 matches at 11 bases. The germline V gene encodes CDR1 SGDLS and CDR2 YYNGEE. V lost 3 bases and J lost 3; bases outside the gene matches: 5. CDR3 length: 16 residues.

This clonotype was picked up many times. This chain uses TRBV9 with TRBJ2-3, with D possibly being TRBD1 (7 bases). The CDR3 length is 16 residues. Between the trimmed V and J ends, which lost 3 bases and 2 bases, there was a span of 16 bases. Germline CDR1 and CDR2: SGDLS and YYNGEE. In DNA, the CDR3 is TGTGCCAGCAGCGGCGGCCAGGGGGGCGCCACAGATACGCAGTATTTT. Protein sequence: CASSGGQGGATDTQYF. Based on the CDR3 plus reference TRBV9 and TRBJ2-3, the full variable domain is DSGVTQTPKHLITATGQRVTLRCSPRSGDLSVYWYQQSLDQGLQFLIQYYNGEERAKGNILERFSAQQFPDLHSELNLSSLELGDSALYFCASSGGQGGATDTQYFGPGTRLTVL.

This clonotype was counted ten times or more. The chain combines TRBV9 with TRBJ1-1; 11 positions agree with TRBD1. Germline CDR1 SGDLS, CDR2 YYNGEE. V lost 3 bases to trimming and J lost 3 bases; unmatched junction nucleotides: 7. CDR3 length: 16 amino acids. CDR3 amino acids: CASSARTGQGDTEAFF. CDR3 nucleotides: TGTGCCAGCAGCGCCCGTACGGGACAGGGGGACACTGAAGCTTTCTTT.

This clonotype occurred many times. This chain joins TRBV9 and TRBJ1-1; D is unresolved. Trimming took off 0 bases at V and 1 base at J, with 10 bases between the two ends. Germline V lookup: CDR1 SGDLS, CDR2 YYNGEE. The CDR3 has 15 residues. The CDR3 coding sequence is TGTGCCAGCAGCGTAGTATCACAGCCGAACACTGAAGCTTTCTTT. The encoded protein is CASSVVSQPNTEAFF. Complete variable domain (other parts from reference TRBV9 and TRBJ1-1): DSGVTQTPKHLITATGQRVTLRCSPRSGDLSVYWYQQSLDQGLQFLIQYYNGEERAKGNILERFSAQQFPDLHSELNLSSLELGDSALYFCASSVVSQPNTEAFFGQGTRLTVV.

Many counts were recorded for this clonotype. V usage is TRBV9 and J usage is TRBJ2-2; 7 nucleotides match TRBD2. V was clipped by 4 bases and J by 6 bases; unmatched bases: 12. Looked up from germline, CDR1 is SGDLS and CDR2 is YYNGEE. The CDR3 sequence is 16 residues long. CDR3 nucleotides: TGTGCCAGCAGCTCCCGGCCAGCGGGGTCCCCCGGGGAGCTGTTTTTT. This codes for CASSSRPAGSPGELFF. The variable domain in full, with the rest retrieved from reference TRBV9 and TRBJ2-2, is DSGVTQTPKHLITATGQRVTLRCSPRSGDLSVYWYQQSLDQGLQFLIQYYNGEERAKGNILERFSAQQFPDLHSELNLSSLELGDSALYFCASSSRPAGSPGELFFGEGSRLTVL.

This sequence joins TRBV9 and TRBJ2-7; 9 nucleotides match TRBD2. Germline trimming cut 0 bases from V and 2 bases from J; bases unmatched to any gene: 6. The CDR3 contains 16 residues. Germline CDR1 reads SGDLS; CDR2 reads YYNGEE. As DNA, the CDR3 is TGTGCCAGCAGCGTAGCGCCTAGCGGGGTTACCTACGAGCAGTACTTC. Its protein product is CASSVAPSGVTYEQYF.